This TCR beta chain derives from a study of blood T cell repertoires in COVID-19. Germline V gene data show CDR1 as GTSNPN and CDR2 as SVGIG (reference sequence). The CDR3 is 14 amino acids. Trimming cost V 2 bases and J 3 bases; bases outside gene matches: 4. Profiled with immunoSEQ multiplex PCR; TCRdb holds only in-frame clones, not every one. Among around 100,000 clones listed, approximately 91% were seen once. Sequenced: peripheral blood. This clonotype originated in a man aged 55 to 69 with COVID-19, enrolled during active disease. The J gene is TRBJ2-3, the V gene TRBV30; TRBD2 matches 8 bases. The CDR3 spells CAWSSGSKTDTQYF. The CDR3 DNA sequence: TGTGCCTGGAGTAGCGGGAGTAAGACAGATACGCAGTATTTT.